The 3 T cell receptor beta chains in this list originate from one sample, sequenced in a study of cytomegalovirus exposure and HLA in healthy donors. It was with 60 Vbeta and 13 Jbeta primers that the PCR ran. Assay: immunoSEQ multiplex PCR; the TCRdb copy retains only in-frame clones and omits some. The repertoire consists of some 120,000 clones, with 80% occurring once and the leading ten covering 2.5% to 3%. Material: PBMCs. The receptors were gathered from a man younger than 45 in good health and CMV-seronegative.

This clone appeared once. The CDR3 loop reads CASSLTLPGLAPNTGELFF. DNA of the CDR3: TGTGCCAGCAGCCTTACCTTACCGGGACTAGCGCCGAACACCGGGGAGCTGTTTTTT. This chain links TRBV7-2 with TRBJ2-2; 10 bases align to TRBD2. The CDR3 length is 19 residues. Per germline, CDR1 SGHTA and CDR2 FQGNSA. Trimming at V came to 5 bases and at J to 0 bases, leaving 12 bases not matched to a gene.

Turning to this clone: Within the sample, other DNA sequences also encode this same CDR3. This chain joins TRBV5-6 and TRBJ2-1; 10 bases are a match to TRBD1. The CDR3 totals 15 residues. V shed 4 bases, J shed 2 bases, and the junction held 3 bases outside the gene matches. Germline V lookup: CDR1 SGHDT, CDR2 YYEEEE. The CDR3, as DNA: TGTGCCAGCAGCACCGGGACAGGGGCCTACAATGAGCAGTTCTTC. Protein sequence: CASSTGTGAYNEQFF.

The chain joins TRBV5-1 to TRBJ2-3; tentatively, D is TRBD2 (6 bases). The CDR3 spans 15 residues. Trimming left V 2 bases short and J 2 bases short, with 12 bases between. Looked up from germline, CDR1 is SGHRS and CDR2 is YFSETQ. CDR3 in amino acids: CASSFWGLVTDTQYF. In DNA form, the CDR3 reads TGCGCCAGCAGCTTCTGGGGACTCGTCACAGATACGCAGTATTTT.